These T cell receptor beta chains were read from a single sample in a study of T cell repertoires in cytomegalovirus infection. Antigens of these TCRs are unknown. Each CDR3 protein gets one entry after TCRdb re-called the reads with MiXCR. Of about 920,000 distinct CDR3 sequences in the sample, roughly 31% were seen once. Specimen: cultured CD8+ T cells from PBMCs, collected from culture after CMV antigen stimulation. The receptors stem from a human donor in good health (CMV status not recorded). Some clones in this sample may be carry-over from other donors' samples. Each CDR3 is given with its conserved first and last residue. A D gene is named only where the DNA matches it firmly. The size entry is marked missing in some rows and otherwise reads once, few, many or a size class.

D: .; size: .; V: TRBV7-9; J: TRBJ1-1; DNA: TGTGCCAGCAGCTATCTCGGGACCCAAGCTTTCTTT; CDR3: CASSYLGTQAFF
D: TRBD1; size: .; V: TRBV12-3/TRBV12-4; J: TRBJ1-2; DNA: TGTGCCAGCAGTTTAAATTGGGAACAGGGGGCGCGTGGCTACACCTTC; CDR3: CASSLNWEQGARGYTF
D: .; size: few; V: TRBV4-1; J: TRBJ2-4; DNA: TGCGCCAGCAGCCAAGATAACACTCCCGTACTCATTCAGTACTTC; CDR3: CASSQDNTPVLIQYF
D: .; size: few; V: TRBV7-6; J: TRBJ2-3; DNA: TGTGCCAGCAGCAAAGGGGCAGATACGCAGTATTTT; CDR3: CASSKGADTQYF
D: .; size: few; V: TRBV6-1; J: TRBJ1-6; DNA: TGTGCCAGCAGTGGACAAGAAAATTCACCCCTCCACTTT; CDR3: CASSGQENSPLHF
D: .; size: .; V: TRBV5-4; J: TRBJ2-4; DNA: TGTGCCAGCAGCTCCCCCTACGAGGGCAGGGTTCAGTACTTC; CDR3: CASSSPYEGRVQYF
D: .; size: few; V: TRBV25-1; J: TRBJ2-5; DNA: TGTGCCAGCAGTGACCCCCGGCAGTCACGACAAGAGACCCAGTACTTC; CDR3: CASSDPRQSRQETQYF
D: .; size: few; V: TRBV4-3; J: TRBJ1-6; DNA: TGCGCCAGCAGCCAAGAACTTGGACAACGAGATTCACCCCTCCACTTT; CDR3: CASSQELGQRDSPLHF
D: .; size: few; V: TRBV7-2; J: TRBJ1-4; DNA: TGTGCCAGCAGCTTAGAATCTGGGGGGGCCCCTAATGAAAAACTGTTTTTT; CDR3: CASSLESGGAPNEKLFF
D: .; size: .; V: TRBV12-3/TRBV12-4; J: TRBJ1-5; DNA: TGTGCCAGCAGTCATCAAAATCAGCCCCAGCATTTT; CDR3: CASSHQNQPQHF